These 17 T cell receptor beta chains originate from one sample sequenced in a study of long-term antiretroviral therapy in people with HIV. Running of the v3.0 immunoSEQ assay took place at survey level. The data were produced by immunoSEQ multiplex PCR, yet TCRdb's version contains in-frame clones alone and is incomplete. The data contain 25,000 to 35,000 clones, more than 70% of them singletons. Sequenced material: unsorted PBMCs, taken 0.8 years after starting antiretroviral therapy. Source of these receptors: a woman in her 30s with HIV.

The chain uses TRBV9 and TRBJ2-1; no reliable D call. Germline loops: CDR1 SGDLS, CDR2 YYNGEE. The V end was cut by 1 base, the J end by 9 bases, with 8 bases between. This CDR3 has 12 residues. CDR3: CASSVNGFEQFF. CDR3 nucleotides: TGTGCCAGCAGCGTAAACGGGTTTGAGCAGTTCTTC.

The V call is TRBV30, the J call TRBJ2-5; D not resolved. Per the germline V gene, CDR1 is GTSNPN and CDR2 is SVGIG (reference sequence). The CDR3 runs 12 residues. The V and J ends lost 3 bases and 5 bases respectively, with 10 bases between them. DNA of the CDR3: TGTGCCTGGAGCTCGGACGAGGAGACCCAGTACTTC. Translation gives CAWSSDEETQYF.

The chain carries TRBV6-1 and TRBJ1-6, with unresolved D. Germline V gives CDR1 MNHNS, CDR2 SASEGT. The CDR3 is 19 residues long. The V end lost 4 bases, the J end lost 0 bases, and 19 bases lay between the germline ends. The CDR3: CASSVLFGTSSSYNSPLHF. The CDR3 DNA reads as TGTGCCAGCAGTGTGTTATTCGGAACTTCTAGCTCCTATAATTCACCCCTCCACTTT.

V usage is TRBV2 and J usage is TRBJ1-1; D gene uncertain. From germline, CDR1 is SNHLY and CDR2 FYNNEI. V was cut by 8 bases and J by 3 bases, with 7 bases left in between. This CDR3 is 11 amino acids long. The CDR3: CASGPYTEAFF. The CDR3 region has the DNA TGTGCCAGCGGGCCTTACACTGAAGCTTTCTTT.

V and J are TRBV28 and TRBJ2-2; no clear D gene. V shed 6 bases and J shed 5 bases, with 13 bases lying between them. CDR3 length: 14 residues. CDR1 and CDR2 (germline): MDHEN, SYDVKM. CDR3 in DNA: TGTGCCAGCAGGGGGTCTCCAGCTACCGGGGAGCTGTTTTTT. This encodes CASRGSPATGELFF.

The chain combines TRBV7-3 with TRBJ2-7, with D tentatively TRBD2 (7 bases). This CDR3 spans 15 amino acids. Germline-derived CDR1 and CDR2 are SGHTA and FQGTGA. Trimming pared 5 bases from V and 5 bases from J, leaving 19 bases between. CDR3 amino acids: CASSRFGGPRNEQYF. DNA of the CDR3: TGTGCCAGCAGCCGCTTCGGGGGGCCAAGGAACGAGCAGTACTTC. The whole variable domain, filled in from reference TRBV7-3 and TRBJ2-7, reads GAGVSQTPSNKVTEKGKYVELRCDPISGHTALYWYRQSLGQGPEFLIYFQGTGAADDSGLPNDRFFAVRPEGSVSTLKIQRTERGDSAVYLCASSRFGGPRNEQYFGPGTRLTVT.

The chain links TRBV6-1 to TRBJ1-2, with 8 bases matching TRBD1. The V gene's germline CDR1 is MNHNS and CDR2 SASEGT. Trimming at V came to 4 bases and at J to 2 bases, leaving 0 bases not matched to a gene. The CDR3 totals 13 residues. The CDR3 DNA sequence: TGTGCCAGCAGTGGGACAGGGAACTATGGCTACACCTTC. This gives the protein CASSGTGNYGYTF.

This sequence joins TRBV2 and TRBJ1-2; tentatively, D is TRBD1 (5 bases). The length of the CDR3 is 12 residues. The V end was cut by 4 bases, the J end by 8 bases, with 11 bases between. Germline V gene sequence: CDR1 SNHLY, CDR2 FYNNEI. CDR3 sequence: CASSGPRQGYTF. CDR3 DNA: TGTGCCAGCAGTGGTCCAAGACAGGGCTACACCTTC.

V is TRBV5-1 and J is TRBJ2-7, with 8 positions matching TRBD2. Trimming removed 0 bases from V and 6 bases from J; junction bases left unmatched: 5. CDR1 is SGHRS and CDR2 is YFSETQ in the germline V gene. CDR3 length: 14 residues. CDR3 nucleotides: TGCGCCAGCAGCTTGGACTTCGGGGGGGGCGAGCAGTACTTC. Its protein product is CASSLDFGGGEQYF.

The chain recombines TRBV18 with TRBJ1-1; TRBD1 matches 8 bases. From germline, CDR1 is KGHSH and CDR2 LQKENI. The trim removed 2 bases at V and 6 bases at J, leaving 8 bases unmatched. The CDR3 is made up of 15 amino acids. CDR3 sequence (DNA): TGTGCCAGCTCACCATCCGGACAGGGCCGGGCTGAAGCTTTCTTT. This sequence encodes CASSPSGQGRAEAFF.

The CDR3 loop reads CAWNYGGTHGYTF. The CDR3 DNA follows: TGTGCCTGGAATTATGGGGGGACGCATGGCTACACCTTC. The chain recombines TRBV30 with TRBJ1-2; the D gene is possibly TRBD1 (5 bases). CDR1 GTSNPN and CDR2 SVGIG come from the germline V gene (reference sequence). Trimming pared 4 bases from V and 6 bases from J, leaving 15 bases between. This CDR3 spans 13 amino acids.

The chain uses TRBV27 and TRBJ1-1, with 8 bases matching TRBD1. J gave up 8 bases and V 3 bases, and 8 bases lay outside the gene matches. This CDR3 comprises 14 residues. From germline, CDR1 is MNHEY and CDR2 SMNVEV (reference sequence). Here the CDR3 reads CASSFPGGTGEAFF. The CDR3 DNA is TGTGCCAGCAGTTTTCCCGGTGGGACAGGAGAAGCTTTCTTT.

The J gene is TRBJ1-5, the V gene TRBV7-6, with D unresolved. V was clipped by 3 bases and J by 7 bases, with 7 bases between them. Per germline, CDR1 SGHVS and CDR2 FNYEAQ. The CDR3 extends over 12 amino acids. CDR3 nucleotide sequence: TGTGCCAGCAGCTTTAAACCACAGCCCCAGCATTTT. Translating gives CASSFKPQPQHF.

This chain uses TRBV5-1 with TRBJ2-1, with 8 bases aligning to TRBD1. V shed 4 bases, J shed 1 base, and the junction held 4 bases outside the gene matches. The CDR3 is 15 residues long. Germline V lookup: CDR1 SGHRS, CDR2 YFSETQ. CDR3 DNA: TGCGCCAGCAGCATGGACAGGGTGTCCTACAATGAGCAGTTCTTC. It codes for CASSMDRVSYNEQFF.

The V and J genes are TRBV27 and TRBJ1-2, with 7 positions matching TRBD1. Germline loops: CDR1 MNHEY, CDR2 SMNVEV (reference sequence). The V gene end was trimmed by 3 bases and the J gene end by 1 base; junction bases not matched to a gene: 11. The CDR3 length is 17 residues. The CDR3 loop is CASSFTPPGTVNYGYTF. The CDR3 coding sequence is TGTGCCAGCAGTTTTACCCCCCCCGGGACAGTTAACTATGGCTACACCTTC.

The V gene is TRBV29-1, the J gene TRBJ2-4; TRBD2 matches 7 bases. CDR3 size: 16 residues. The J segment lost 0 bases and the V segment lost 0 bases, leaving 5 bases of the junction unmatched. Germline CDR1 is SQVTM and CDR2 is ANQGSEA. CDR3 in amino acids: CSVEDWGGIAKNIQYF. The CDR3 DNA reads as TGCAGCGTTGAAGATTGGGGGGGGATAGCCAAAAACATTCAGTACTTC. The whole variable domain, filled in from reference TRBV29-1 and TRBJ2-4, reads SAVISQKPSRDICQRGTSLTIQCQVDSQVTMMFWYRQQPGQSLTLIATANQGSEATYESGFVIDKFPISRPNLTFSTLTVSNMSPEDSSIYLCSVEDWGGIAKNIQYFGAGTRLSVL.

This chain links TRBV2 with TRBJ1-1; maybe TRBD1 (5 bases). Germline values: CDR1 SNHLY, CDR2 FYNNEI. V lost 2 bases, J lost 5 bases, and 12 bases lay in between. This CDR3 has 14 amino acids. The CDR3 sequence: CASSEYQGRTEAFF. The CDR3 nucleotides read TGTGCCAGCAGTGAATACCAGGGAAGGACTGAAGCTTTCTTT.